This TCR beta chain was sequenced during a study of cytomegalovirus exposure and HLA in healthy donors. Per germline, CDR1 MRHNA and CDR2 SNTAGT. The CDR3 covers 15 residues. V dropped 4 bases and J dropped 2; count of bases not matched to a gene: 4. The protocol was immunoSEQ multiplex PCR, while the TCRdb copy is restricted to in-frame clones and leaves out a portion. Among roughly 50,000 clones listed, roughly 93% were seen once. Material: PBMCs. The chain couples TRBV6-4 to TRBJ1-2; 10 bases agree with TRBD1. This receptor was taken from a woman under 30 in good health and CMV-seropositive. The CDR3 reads CASSAGTGENYGYTF. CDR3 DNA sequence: TGTGCCAGCAGTGCCGGGACAGGGGAGAACTATGGCTACACCTTC.